In this sample, the clone carrying this T cell receptor beta chain turned up a few times. The data originate from a study of blood T cell repertoires in COVID-19. Study summary: Both acute and convalescent COVID-19 samples were obtained from the United States, Italy and Spain. Sources were T cells, B-cell-depleted T cells, or PBMCs; the material itself was cDNA or gDNA.

V shed 3 bases and J 1 base; nucleotides not matched to a gene: 13. This CDR3 has 18 residues. Germline V lookup: CDR1 GTSNPN, CDR2 SVGIG (reference sequence). Under the authors' procedure: Estimation of nucleated cell counts relied on the amplification of reference gene primers. Using immunoSEQ multiplex PCR, the repertoire was profiled, and TCRdb retains in-frame clones only, with some absent. Clone size and the V and J calls come from that table; the DNA yielded D and trimming. The table has approximately 330,000 clones, approximately 88% seen once. The chain links TRBV30 to TRBJ1-5; 9 bases line up with TRBD1. This clonotype was obtained from a woman aged 50 to 60 with active or convalescent COVID-19. The sample comprised peripheral blood. CDR3 amino acids: CAWSGDRAGIGSNQPQHF. DNA of the CDR3: TGTGCCTGGAGCGGGGACAGGGCGGGTATAGGGAGCAATCAGCCCCAGCATTTT.